This T cell receptor beta chain comes out of a study of OX40 agonist ivuxolimab in advanced cancers. Study overall: Patients received ivuxolimab, an agonistic anti-OX40 (CD134) antibody. Enrolled patients in dose escalation had cancers that were hepatocellular carcinoma, melanoma, renal cell or head and neck cancer. In three patients, partial responses were observed, one with hepatocellular carcinoma and two with cutaneous melanoma. Whole-study results and caveats: Circulating CD4+ and CD8+ T cells showed clonal expansion by week 6 at 0.1 to 3.0 mg/kg.

The CDR3 runs 17 residues. V lost 1 base and J lost 0, with 14 bases in between. Germline V CDR1 and CDR2: SGHVS, FNYEAQ. Only a few counts were recorded for this clone. Its matching antigen is unknown. The assay was immunoSEQ multiplex PCR, and TCRdb's table has in-frame clones only and misses some. This table has some 76,000 clones, approximately 90% appearing once. The material was CD4+ or CD8+ T cells sorted from blood, obtained in a trial of the OX40 agonist ivuxolimab. This sequence originates from an adult with an advanced solid tumor such as melanoma, head and neck, liver or kidney cancer. V and J are TRBV7-6 and TRBJ2-3; the D is unclear. The DNA for the CDR3 is TGTGCCAGCAGCTTAGGGTTCGCTATTTCTAGCACAGATACGCAGTATTTT. It is translated as CASSLGFAISSTDTQYF.